The 30 T cell receptor beta chains below all came from one sample that was sequenced in a study of T cells in Graves' hyperthyroidism and ophthalmopathy. Amplification yielded TCR beta CDR3 regions, with RNA transcripts as the source. Primed by the HTBI set, a first-round RT-PCR was run on the TCR CDR3. TCRdb used MiXCR to reprocess the multiplex PCR reads, holding one entry per CDR3 protein. The sample holds about 720,000 distinct CDR3 sequences; roughly 15% are singletons and the top ten take over 7.5%. Sequencing was done on a sample of blood. These receptors were taken from a young man with Graves' hyperthyroidism.

This clonotype was found a few times. The rearrangement links TRBV2 to TRBJ2-1, with D maybe TRBD2 (5 bases). V lost 6 bases and J 14 bases, leaving 17 bases between the germline ends. The CDR3 is 12 amino acids. The germline gives CDR1 SNHLY, CDR2 FYNNEI. The chain's CDR3 is CASRVGPMREFF. CDR3 DNA sequence: TGTGCCAGCAGGGTGGGCCCGATGAGGGAGTTCTTC.

In this sample, this clonotype turned up many times. The gene calls are TRBV25-1 and TRBJ1-1; D perhaps matches TRBD1 (6 bases). The V gene's germline CDR1 is MGHDK and CDR2 SYGVNS. The CDR3 contains 13 residues. V was pared by 6 bases and J by 7 bases, with 15 bases between. Here the CDR3 DNA reads TGTGCCAGCAGGTACGCCAGGGGCGATGAAGCTTTCTTT. It yields the protein CASRYARGDEAFF.

The chain combines TRBV13 with TRBJ2-5; D call uncertain. The CDR3 is 14 residues long. Trimming removed 5 bases at V and 4 bases at J, with 14 bases between. CDR1 PRHDT and CDR2 FYEKMQ come from the germline V gene (reference sequence). In DNA, the CDR3 is TGTGCCAGCAGCCTGAGACCCAACGCAGAGACCCAGTACTTC. Protein product: CASSLRPNAETQYF.

This clonotype was seen a few times. The V gene is TRBV10-3, the J gene TRBJ2-3; no clear D. Trimming cost V 4 bases and J 0 bases, with 8 bases left between them. Germline V gene sequence: CDR1 ENHRY, CDR2 SYGVKD. The CDR3 covers 14 residues. The CDR3 coding sequence is TGTGCCATCAGTGGGCCGCATAGCACAGATACGCAGTATTTT. The encoded protein is CAISGPHSTDTQYF.

The V gene is TRBV27, the J gene TRBJ1-1; D not resolved. The CDR3 length is 14 residues. CDR1 is MNHEY, CDR2 SMNVEV, per germline (reference sequence). Between the trimmed V and J ends, which lost 6 bases and 0 bases, there was a span of 11 bases. The CDR3, as DNA: TGTGCCAGCAGCACCCAGGCAATGAACACTGAAGCTTTCTTT. Protein product: CASSTQAMNTEAFF.

The rearrangement joins TRBV5-4 to TRBJ2-1, with unresolved D. The CDR3 consists of 12 residues. The V end lost 2 bases, the J end lost 7 bases, and 7 bases lay between the germline ends. The germline V gene encodes CDR1 SGHNT and CDR2 YYREEE (reference sequence). The CDR3 nucleotides are TGTGCCAGCAGCTTCGAATGGAATGAGCAGTTCTTC. As protein: CASSFEWNEQFF.

This clonotype turned up a few times. The chain employs TRBV24-1 and TRBJ1-5, with D unclear. Trimming shortened V by 7 bases and J by 5 bases, and 11 bases separated the two germline ends. CDR1 and CDR2 (germline): KGHDR, SFDVKD. The CDR3 contains 13 residues. CDR3 coding DNA: TGTGCCACCAGGGCGGATGGGTATCAGCCCCAGCATTTT. Protein sequence: CATRADGYQPQHF.

The CDR3 DNA reads as TGTGCCAGCAGTATGGACAGGGGGGCCGAGCAGTACTTC. Its protein is CASSMDRGAEQYF. The chain carries TRBV2 and TRBJ2-7; TRBD1 aligns across 10 bases. The ends lost 5 bases at V and 6 bases at J; junction bases unmatched: 4. This CDR3 is built from 13 residues. Germline V lookup: CDR1 SNHLY, CDR2 FYNNEI.

This clonotype has only a few counts. A much larger clone sits a single nucleotide away, making a read error possible. The J gene is TRBJ2-1, the V gene TRBV20-1; 9 positions match TRBD2. With 2 bases clipped from V and 5 bases from J, the junction kept 4 bases outside the gene matches. CDR3 size: 14 residues. The germline gives CDR1 DFQATT, CDR2 SNEGSKA (reference sequence). Here the CDR3 reads CSARSGRSHNEQFF. CDR3 nucleotide sequence: TGCAGTGCTAGAAGCGGGAGGTCCCACAATGAGCAGTTCTTC.

The chain has TRBV6-2 or TRBV6-3 and TRBJ2-1; the match to TRBD2 covers 10 bases. J gave up 10 bases and V 6 bases, and 15 bases lay outside the gene matches. This CDR3 is 16 amino acids long. Per germline, CDR1 MNHEY and CDR2 SVGEGT. The CDR3, as DNA: TGTGCCAGCAGCCGATACCCTCTAGCGGGAGCAGAAGAGCAGTTCTTC. This translates into CASSRYPLAGAEEQFF.

On this clonotype itself: The junction differs from germline at one of its ends, possibly a read error. The chain uses TRBV7-8 and TRBJ2-5; 7 nucleotides line up with TRBD2. This CDR3 has 15 amino acids. Germline loops: CDR1 SGHVS, CDR2 FQNEAQ. This CDR3 reads CASRLVTSVQETQYF. The CDR3 bases are TGTGCCAGCAGATTAGTAACTAGCGTACAAGAGACCCAGTACTTC. Looking up the rest from reference TRBV7-8 and TRBJ2-5 gives the full variable domain: GAGVSQSPRYKVAKRGQDVALRCDPISGHVSLFWYQQALGQGPEFLTYFQNEAQLDKSGLPSDRFFAERPEGSVSTLKIQRTQQEDSAVYLCASRLVTSVQETQYFGPGTRLLVL.

The chain carries TRBV20-1 and TRBJ1-2; D is uncertain. The CDR3 is made up of 11 amino acids. Germline CDR1 is DFQATT and CDR2 is SNEGSKA (reference sequence). The V and J ends lost 4 bases and 7 bases respectively, with 10 bases between them. As DNA, the CDR3 is TGCAGTGCTAAGGGTTACGGTGGCTACACCTTC. Protein: CSAKGYGGYTF.

There are many counts of this clonotype. The V and J genes are TRBV6-2 or TRBV6-3 and TRBJ1-4; a weak D match, TRBD1 (6 bases). The CDR3 is 12 residues long. V lost 10 bases and J 8 bases, leaving 14 bases between the germline ends. The germline V gene has CDR1 MNHEY and CDR2 SVGEGT. DNA for the CDR3: TGTGCCACCGCGGACAGCTCCGAAAAACTGTTTTTT. Translating it yields CATADSSEKLFF.

This clonotype was detected many times. J is TRBJ2-1 and V is TRBV7-9; D is unresolved. V gave up 5 bases and J gave up 3 bases, with 14 bases separating them. Germline assignment: CDR1 SEHNR and CDR2 FQNEAQ (reference sequence). The CDR3 totals 15 residues. The CDR3 DNA reads TGTGCCAGCAGCCGTTTAAGAGGATTCTACAATGAGCAGTTCTTC. Residues: CASSRLRGFYNEQFF.

The gene calls are TRBV7-9 and TRBJ2-5, with D possibly matching TRBD1 (6 bases). The germline V and J ends were trimmed by 9 bases and 5 bases, with 19 bases remaining between them. Looked up from germline, CDR1 is SEHNR and CDR2 is FQNEAQ (reference sequence). The length of the CDR3 is 14 residues. CDR3 DNA: TGTGCCAGTCTGAGGGGGTACGGGCAGGAGACCCAGTACTTC. Protein sequence: CASLRGYGQETQYF.

This chain connects TRBV7-9 to TRBJ2-2; the D gene is possibly TRBD2 (6 bases). The CDR3 runs to 13 residues. V was shortened by 7 bases and J by 4 bases, with 10 bases between the two germline ends. Germline values: CDR1 SEHNR, CDR2 FQNEAQ (reference sequence). The CDR3 sequence: CASTGTRTGELFF. CDR3 DNA: TGTGCCAGCACCGGGACTCGCACCGGGGAGCTGTTTTTT.

A few counts support this clonotype. The CDR3 spells CSAIAGILYNEQFF. As DNA, the CDR3 is TGCAGTGCCATAGCGGGAATTTTATACAATGAGCAGTTCTTC. The V and J genes are TRBV20-1 and TRBJ2-1; 8 nucleotides line up with TRBD2. This CDR3 spans 14 amino acids. The germline V gene has CDR1 DFQATT and CDR2 SNEGSKA (reference sequence). V gave up 6 bases and J gave up 4 bases; unmatched junction bases: 8.

This clonotype was seen a single time. The gene calls are TRBV4-1 and TRBJ1-4; D gene ambiguous. Germline CDR1 reads MGHRA; CDR2 reads YSYEKL. The CDR3 length is 15 residues. V dropped 5 bases and J dropped 0 bases, with 10 bases sitting between them. DNA of the CDR3: TGCGCCAGCAGCGAGGCCGACACAACTAATGAAAAACTGTTTTTT. This sequence encodes CASSEADTTNEKLFF.

At least ten counts were recorded for this clonotype. The V gene is TRBV20-1, the J gene TRBJ2-3; D is ambiguous. The germline gives CDR1 DFQATT, CDR2 SNEGSKA (reference sequence). Deletions cut 0 bases from V and 2 bases from J, with 6 bases between. CDR3 length: 13 amino acids. This chain's CDR3 is CSARDWATDTQYF. The CDR3 DNA reads TGCAGTGCTAGAGATTGGGCCACAGATACGCAGTATTTT.

This clonotype was counted many times. The chain has TRBV7-9 and TRBJ2-7, with TRBD2 identical over 12 bases. The CDR3 covers 19 residues. The V gene end was trimmed by 1 base and the J gene end by 4 bases; junction bases not matched to a gene: 14. Germline loops: CDR1 SEHNR, CDR2 FQNEAQ (reference sequence). CDR3 loop: CASSLDGRRTSGEAYEQYF. For the CDR3, the DNA is TGTGCCAGCAGCTTAGATGGTCGCAGGACTAGCGGGGAAGCGTACGAGCAGTACTTC.

This chain uses TRBV28 with TRBJ2-5; possibly TRBD1 or TRBD2 for D (5 bases each). The V and J ends lost 3 bases and 5 bases respectively, with 16 bases between them. CDR3 length equals 15 residues. Germline CDR1 MDHEN, CDR2 SYDVKM. This CDR3 reads CASSFRRGWGETQYF. The CDR3 DNA follows: TGTGCCAGCAGTTTTAGACGGGGCTGGGGTGAGACCCAGTACTTC.

This clonotype was observed a few times. V usage is TRBV6-1 and J usage is TRBJ1-2, with unresolved D. Germline values: CDR1 MNHNS, CDR2 SASEGT. Trimming took 5 bases from V and 3 from J, leaving 19 bases between them. This CDR3 is built from 16 residues. The CDR3 spells CASSSNRGARDYGYTF. The DNA for the CDR3 is TGTGCCAGCAGTTCCAACCGCGGAGCCCGGGACTATGGCTACACCTTC.

This clonotype was counted at least ten times. This chain links TRBV10-3 with TRBJ1-1; 11 nucleotides line up with TRBD1. The germline CDR1 and CDR2 sequences are ENHRY and SYGVKD. The CDR3 loop spans 15 amino acids. V trimming: 2 bases; J trimming: 4 bases; junction bases outside the gene matches: 3. In DNA form, the CDR3 reads TGTGCCATCAGTGAGACCGGGACAGGGGGCACTGAAGCTTTCTTT. Translation: CAISETGTGGTEAFF.

V is TRBV7-9 and J is TRBJ1-3; weak D call: TRBD1 (5 bases). The CDR3 is 14 residues long. V was trimmed by 3 bases and J by 3 bases, leaving 9 bases between them. Per germline, CDR1 SEHNR and CDR2 FQNEAQ (reference sequence). The CDR3 loop reads CASSFQGYGNTIYF. The CDR3 region has the DNA TGTGCCAGCAGCTTTCAGGGTTATGGAAACACCATATATTTT.

This sequence joins TRBV28 and TRBJ2-2; D gene ambiguous. The germline V gene has CDR1 MDHEN and CDR2 SYDVKM. V lost 5 bases and J 7 bases, leaving 23 bases between the germline ends. This CDR3 is 17 amino acids long. DNA of the CDR3: TGTGCCAGCAGTCCCTACCCCGGTTATATGGTTGTCGGGGAGCTGTTTTTT. It codes for CASSPYPGYMVVGELFF.

The chain joins TRBV5-1 to TRBJ1-3; D not certain. The CDR3 runs 16 residues. Trimming cost V 0 bases and J 0 bases, with 10 bases left between them. In germline, CDR1 is SGHRS, CDR2 YFSETQ. CDR3 region: CASSLAGGLSGNTIYF. The CDR3 DNA sequence: TGCGCCAGCAGCTTGGCCGGCGGACTCTCTGGAAACACCATATATTTT.

The gene calls are TRBV27 and TRBJ1-1; D is possibly TRBD1 (5 bases). Germline CDR1 is MNHEY and CDR2 is SMNVEV (reference sequence). Deletions cut 10 bases from V and 1 base from J, with 16 bases between. CDR3 length: 14 amino acids. The CDR3 DNA follows: TGTGCCATGGGACGGGGAAGGGGGAACACTGAAGCTTTCTTT. This translates into CAMGRGRGNTEAFF.

In this sample, this clonotype turned up many times. This chain links TRBV7-2 with TRBJ2-1, with 12 bases aligning to TRBD2. J gave up 7 bases and V 3 bases, and 4 bases lay outside the gene matches. The germline gives CDR1 SGHTA, CDR2 FQGNSA. CDR3 length: 15 amino acids. As DNA, the CDR3 is TGTGCCAGCAGCTTCTCTAGCGGGGGGGTAAATGAGCAGTTCTTC. It yields the protein CASSFSSGGVNEQFF. The full variable domain, rest sourced from reference TRBV7-2 and TRBJ2-1, is GAGVSQSPSNKVTEKGKDVELRCDPISGHTALYWYRQSLGQGLEFLIYFQGNSAPDKSGLPSDRFSAERTGGSVSTLTIQRTQQEDSAVYLCASSFSSGGVNEQFFGPGTRLTVL.

Ten or more counts support this clonotype. V is TRBV28 and J is TRBJ2-1, with 9 bases lining up with TRBD1. The V gene's germline CDR1 is MDHEN and CDR2 SYDVKM. The CDR3 extends over 15 amino acids. V gave up 8 bases and J gave up 9 bases; unmatched junction bases: 14. The CDR3 DNA is TGTGCCAGCCTTGGAGGGGGACAGGGTGTCGGTGAGCAGTTCTTC. It translates to CASLGGGQGVGEQFF.

This clonotype was counted ten times or more. The rearrangement joins TRBV12-3 or TRBV12-4 to TRBJ1-6; D gene uncertain. The CDR3 is made up of 17 amino acids. V was pared by 5 bases and J by 0 bases, with 14 bases between. Here the CDR3 DNA reads TGTGCCAGCAGTCCGCGACTATCGAGCTCCTATAATTCACCCCTCCACTTT. Translated: CASSPRLSSSYNSPLHF.